This TCR beta chain appears in the sequencing data of a study of T cell repertoires in cytomegalovirus infection. Germline loops: CDR1 SGHTA, CDR2 FQGNSA. V lost 10 bases and J lost 7; bases outside the gene matches: 10. This CDR3 has 13 amino acids. MiXCR, run by TCRdb on the reads, gives a single entry per CDR3 protein. Of some 180,000 distinct CDR3 sequences listed, 8.5% to 10% were seen once; the top ten hold about 4.2%. This clonotype showed up many times. The V and J genes are TRBV7-2 and TRBJ2-5; 9 bases are shared with TRBD2. Material for sequencing was PBMCs. This TCR came from a human donor in good health (CMV status not recorded). Some clones in this sample may be carry-over from other donors' samples. The CDR3 nucleotides read TGTGCCATCGCTAGCGGGGAAACGGGGACCCAGTACTTC. Protein product: CAIASGETGTQYF.